This T cell receptor beta chain came from a study of CD8 T cells in Susac syndrome. This CDR3 has 17 amino acids. Germline V CDR1 and CDR2: SQVTM, ANQGSEA. The trim removed 8 bases at V and 9 bases at J, leaving 21 bases unmatched. Sequencing of TCR beta was undertaken in CD8+ and CD4+ T cells derived from blood. Negative isolation was applied to CD8+ and CD4+ T cells, and FACS enrichment was applied to TEMRA cells. cDNA came from about 0.5 to 1 ug RNA primed by random hexamers. The CDR3 of TCR beta was amplified by immunoSEQ multiplex PCR across 54 Vbeta and 13 Jbeta. TCRdb re-called the immunoSEQ multiplex PCR reads with MiXCR, one entry per CDR3 protein. The sample lists 150,000 or so distinct CDR3 sequences; roughly 94% were seen once.

The TCR originated in a human donor with Susac syndrome. This chain uses TRBV29-1 with TRBJ2-1; the match to TRBD2 covers 11 bases. The source material was CD4+ T cells from PBMCs. DNA of the CDR3: TGCAGCATGGCTTCCCCACTAGGACTAGCGGGCCGACGTGAGCAGTTCTTC. Encoded protein: CSMASPLGLAGRREQFF.